This entry lists 30 T cell receptor beta chains sequenced from one sample in a study of ipilimumab plus nivolumab after autologous stem cell transplantation. Produced via immunoSEQ multiplex PCR; TCRdb's table is partial and in-frame only. The sample consists of tens of thousands of clones, about 83% of them appearing once. Sequences were derived from PBMCs, sampled in a trial of ipilimumab plus nivolumab as post-transplant consolidation. These receptors originate from a male donor with diffuse large B-cell lymphoma.

This clone was seen a single time. The chain couples TRBV9 to TRBJ2-3; D gene ambiguous. Trimming removed 0 bases from V and 2 bases from J, with 7 bases in between. The V gene's germline CDR1 is SGDLS and CDR2 YYNGEE. This CDR3 contains 14 residues. The CDR3 sequence: CASSVGLITDTQYF. The CDR3 bases are TGTGCCAGCAGCGTAGGGCTTATCACAGATACGCAGTATTTT. Looking up the rest from reference TRBV9 and TRBJ2-3 gives the full variable domain: DSGVTQTPKHLITATGQRVTLRCSPRSGDLSVYWYQQSLDQGLQFLIQYYNGEERAKGNILERFSAQQFPDLHSELNLSSLELGDSALYFCASSVGLITDTQYFGPGTRLTVL.

The J gene is TRBJ2-7, the V gene TRBV18, with 7 bases matching TRBD2. J was trimmed by 6 bases and V by 5 bases; bases with no gene match: 4. The germline gives CDR1 KGHSH, CDR2 LQKENI. There are 12 residues in the CDR3. CDR3 residues: CASSSTGGEQYF. CDR3 nucleotides: TGTGCCAGCTCATCAACGGGGGGCGAGCAGTACTTC.

The chain is built from TRBV28 and TRBJ2-7; no clear D gene. Looked up from germline, CDR1 is MDHEN and CDR2 is SYDVKM. The CDR3 spans 15 residues. Trimming took off 5 bases at V and 1 base at J, with 15 bases between the two ends. This CDR3 reads CASSQRRFESYEQYF. The DNA for the CDR3 is TGTGCCAGCAGTCAACGACGTTTCGAATCCTACGAGCAGTACTTC.

V gene TRBV2 combines with J gene TRBJ2-3, with a tentative D call TRBD1 (7 bases). The germline CDR1 and CDR2 sequences are SNHLY and FYNNEI. This CDR3 spans 12 amino acids. V was clipped by 11 bases and J by 9 bases, with 18 bases between them. CDR3 protein: CASTPRGETQYF. In nucleotides, the CDR3 is TGTGCCTCCACTCCCAGGGGGGAGACGCAGTATTTT.

The genes are TRBV29-1 and TRBJ2-5; no definite D call. Trimming took 1 base from V and 5 from J, leaving 17 bases between them. Germline V gives CDR1 SQVTM, CDR2 ANQGSEA. CDR3 length: 15 amino acids. CDR3 coding DNA: TGCAGCGTTGAAGGTCCCCCCGCAGGCGTGGAGACCCAGTACTTC. Protein product: CSVEGPPAGVETQYF. Based on the CDR3 plus reference TRBV29-1 and TRBJ2-5, the full variable domain is SAVISQKPSRDICQRGTSLTIQCQVDSQVTMMFWYRQQPGQSLTLIATANQGSEATYESGFVIDKFPISRPNLTFSTLTVSNMSPEDSSIYLCSVEGPPAGVETQYFGPGTRLLVL.

J is TRBJ2-2 and V is TRBV25-1, with 14 positions matching TRBD2. This CDR3 spans 17 amino acids. Looked up from germline, CDR1 is MGHDK and CDR2 is SYGVNS. Losses at the gene ends were 6 bases for V and 4 bases for J; bases not matched to a gene: 7. The CDR3 bases are TGTGCCAGCAGGGGACTAGCGGGGGCCCTAGGCACCGGGGAGCTGTTTTTT. It encodes CASRGLAGALGTGELFF.

This clone was observed at least ten times. The chain couples TRBV29-1 to TRBJ2-7; D is possibly TRBD1 (5 bases). Germline V gene data show CDR1 as SQVTM and CDR2 as ANQGSEA. The CDR3 sequence is 13 residues long. Trimming stripped 0 bases from V and 5 bases from J, with 11 bases between. The CDR3 sequence: CSVEEGAGNEQYF. The CDR3 nucleotides are TGCAGCGTTGAAGAAGGTGCAGGGAACGAGCAGTACTTC.

V is TRBV6-6 and J is TRBJ2-3; no firm D call. The CDR3 has 16 amino acids. Germline CDR1 reads MNHNY; CDR2 reads SVGAGI (reference sequence). Deletions cut 6 bases from V and 2 bases from J, with 18 bases between. CDR3 DNA: TGTGCCAGCAGCCCTATAGGTGGGGTCGACACAGATACGCAGTATTTT. This translates into CASSPIGGVDTDTQYF.

On this clone itself: Germline is not matched at one junction end, which may reflect a read error. J is TRBJ2-2 and V is TRBV7-7, with 8 bases that match TRBD2. Germline CDR1 is SSHAT and CDR2 is FNYEAQ (reference sequence). The CDR3 is 15 residues long. CDR3 loop: CASSSSGRNTGELFF. The CDR3, as DNA: TGTGCTAGCAGTTCTAGCGGGCGGAACACCGGGGAGCTGTTTTTT.

This sequence joins TRBV2 and TRBJ2-3; the D is unclear. In germline, CDR1 is SNHLY, CDR2 FYNNEI. The CDR3 is 14 amino acids. Trimming shortened V by 2 bases and J by 3 bases, and 9 bases separated the two germline ends. CDR3 nucleotide sequence: TGTGCCAGCAGTGAATCCTTTCGGACAGATACGCAGTATTTT. Translation: CASSESFRTDTQYF.

The chain joins TRBV6-6 to TRBJ2-1; 11 bases line up with TRBD2. J was trimmed by 1 base and V by 7 bases; bases with no gene match: 3. Per germline, CDR1 MNHNY and CDR2 SVGAGI (reference sequence). This CDR3 contains 15 residues. The CDR3 DNA reads TGTGCCAGCAAATCTAGCGGGGGGTCCTACAATGAGCAGTTCTTC. It encodes CASKSSGGSYNEQFF.

The chain is built from TRBV19 and TRBJ1-2; D perhaps matches TRBD1 (6 bases). Germline-derived CDR1 and CDR2 are LNHDA and SQIVND (reference sequence). Trimming removed 5 bases from V and 4 bases from J, with 17 bases in between. CDR3 length: 15 residues. CDR3 region: CASSRGGRGGYGYTF. DNA of the CDR3: TGTGCCAGTAGTCGCGGCGGTAGAGGGGGCTATGGCTACACCTTC. Full variable domain (outside the CDR3, taken from reference TRBV19 and TRBJ1-2): DGGITQSPKYLFRKEGQNVTLSCEQNLNHDAMYWYRQDPGQGLRLIYYSQIVNDFQKGDIAEGYSVSREKKESFPLTVTSAQKNPTAFYLCASSRGGRGGYGYTFGSGTRLTVV.

This chain links TRBV6-5 with TRBJ2-3; weak D call: TRBD2 (6 bases). The ends were cut back, 2 bases at V and 3 bases at J, with 15 bases in the middle. The germline V gene encodes CDR1 MNHEY and CDR2 SVGAGI. The CDR3 length is 16 residues. CDR3 region: CASSYTRRGYTDTQYF. In DNA, the CDR3 is TGTGCCAGCAGTTACACCCGACGGGGGTATACAGATACGCAGTATTTT.

This clone appeared a single time. This chain uses TRBV14 with TRBJ1-2; unclear D gene. Germline CDR1 SGHDN, CDR2 FVKESK. The CDR3 totals 11 residues. The V end lost 3 bases, the J end lost 7 bases, and 6 bases lay between the germline ends. In nucleotides, the CDR3 is TGTGCCAGCAGCCAGGCCGTTGGCTACACCTTC. Translation: CASSQAVGYTF.

V and J are TRBV19 and TRBJ2-3; TRBD2 matches 14 bases. Germline V gene data show CDR1 as LNHDA and CDR2 as SQIVND (reference sequence). Trimming at V came to 5 bases and at J to 14 bases, leaving 12 bases not matched to a gene. The CDR3 runs to 15 residues. CDR3 loop: CASSQKTSGGAPLYF. The CDR3 DNA reads TGTGCCAGTAGTCAGAAGACTAGCGGGGGGGCCCCGCTGTATTTT.

In this sample, this clone turned up a few times. The chain combines TRBV5-6 with TRBJ2-7; 7 positions match TRBD1. The CDR3 is 12 residues long. V trimming: 2 bases; J trimming: 10 bases; junction bases outside the gene matches: 6. Germline V gene data show CDR1 as SGHDT and CDR2 as YYEEEE. In DNA, the CDR3 is TGTGCCAGCAGCTTCAACAGGGGACCCCAGTACTTC. This translates into CASSFNRGPQYF.

The chain uses TRBV7-8 and TRBJ2-1, with TRBD1 matching over 8 bases. This CDR3 has 15 residues. Trimming removed 4 bases from V and 7 bases from J; junction bases left unmatched: 9. Per germline, CDR1 SGHVS and CDR2 FQNEAQ. The CDR3 nucleotides read TGTGCCAGCAGCTCGGGAGACAGGGGTCGGAATGAGCAGTTCTTC. This sequence encodes CASSSGDRGRNEQFF.

The gene calls are TRBV19 and TRBJ2-3, with D tentatively TRBD2 (6 bases). V lost 6 bases and J 8 bases, leaving 21 bases between the germline ends. CDR3 length: 15 residues. In germline, CDR1 is LNHDA, CDR2 SQIVND (reference sequence). CDR3 in DNA: TGTGCCAGTAGCGAGGACGGGGGACCGGCAGGTACGCAGTATTTT. This sequence encodes CASSEDGGPAGTQYF.

This clone has a handful of counts. V is TRBV2 and J is TRBJ1-1; tentative D call: TRBD1 (5 bases). The CDR3 contains 13 residues. The V gene lost 4 bases and the J gene lost 3 bases, with 9 bases spanning the gap. The germline CDR1 and CDR2 sequences are SNHLY and FYNNEI. CDR3 in amino acids: CASSAGSDTEAFF. The CDR3 DNA follows: TGTGCCAGCAGTGCAGGGTCAGACACTGAAGCTTTCTTT. The full variable domain, with the rest looked up from reference TRBV2 and TRBJ1-1, is EPEVTQTPSHQVTQMGQEVILRCVPISNHLYFYWYRQILGQKVEFLVSFYNNEISEKSEIFDDQFSVERPDGSNFTLKIRSTKLEDSAMYFCASSAGSDTEAFFGQGTRLTVV.

The V and J genes are TRBV11-2 and TRBJ2-5; unclear D gene. CDR1 is SGHAT and CDR2 is FQNNGV in the germline V gene. This CDR3 is built from 13 residues. The V and J ends lost 3 bases and 4 bases respectively, with 9 bases between them. CDR3 sequence reads: CASSLGWGETQYF. Here the CDR3 DNA reads TGTGCCAGCAGCTTGGGTTGGGGAGAGACCCAGTACTTC.

V and J are TRBV5-1 and TRBJ1-1, with D tentatively TRBD1 (6 bases). Germline V gene sequence: CDR1 SGHRS, CDR2 YFSETQ. The CDR3 length is 14 residues. Trimming took off 1 base at V and 4 bases at J, with 11 bases between the two ends. In DNA form, the CDR3 reads TGCGCCAGCAGCTTGTACAGGGCGGGCACTGAAGCTTTCTTT. Translated, it gives CASSLYRAGTEAFF.

J is TRBJ2-2 and V is TRBV27; 7 bases fit TRBD2. Germline trimming cut 5 bases from V and 0 bases from J; bases unmatched to any gene: 6. This CDR3 is 16 amino acids long. The germline V gene encodes CDR1 MNHEY and CDR2 SMNVEV (reference sequence). The CDR3: CASSPPGGTNTGELFF. CDR3 bases: TGTGCCAGCAGTCCCCCCGGGGGGACGAACACCGGGGAGCTGTTTTTT.

The V gene is TRBV12-5, the J gene TRBJ1-1, with TRBD1 identical over 8 bases. The V and J ends lost 7 bases and 3 bases, in that order; junction bases with no gene match: 7. CDR3 length: 14 residues. From germline, CDR1 is LGHNT and CDR2 FRNRAP. In DNA, the CDR3 is TGTGCTAGTGCCCCGGACAGGGCCTACACTGAAGCTTTCTTT. It is translated as CASAPDRAYTEAFF.

The rearrangement joins TRBV5-6 to TRBJ1-1; the D is unclear. V gave up 1 base and J gave up 0 bases, with 7 bases separating them. CDR3 length: 14 amino acids. Germline values: CDR1 SGHDT, CDR2 YYEEEE. The CDR3 region has the DNA TGTGCCAGCAGCTTGTTGTCCGTGAACACTGAAGCTTTCTTT. The encoded protein is CASSLLSVNTEAFF.

In the case of this clone: This same CDR3 is encoded by further DNA sequences in the sample. The chain recombines TRBV18 with TRBJ2-3; D is perhaps TRBD1 (6 bases). The CDR3 is 15 amino acids. Germline CDR1 is KGHSH and CDR2 is LQKENI. V lost 1 base, J lost 3 bases, and 11 bases lay in between. CDR3 nucleotides: TGTGCCAGCTCACCACGCCAGGGGAGAACAGATACGCAGTATTTT. Protein sequence: CASSPRQGRTDTQYF.

The chain is built from TRBV5-3 and TRBJ1-1; D call uncertain. TRBV5-3 is identified as an open reading frame with a role that is uncertain. The CDR3 is made up of 17 amino acids. Trimming stripped 0 bases from V and 1 base from J, with 16 bases between. The CDR3 sequence is CARSLAGEGGRNTEAFF. The CDR3 DNA reads as TGTGCCAGAAGCTTGGCCGGGGAGGGAGGCAGGAACACTGAAGCTTTCTTT.

This clone rates as medium-sized. The rearrangement links TRBV2 to TRBJ1-2; D is undetermined. Germline values: CDR1 SNHLY, CDR2 FYNNEI. This CDR3 has 13 residues. The germline V and J ends were trimmed by 6 bases and 3 bases, with 11 bases remaining between them. The CDR3 region is CASSDERDYGYTF. CDR3 coding DNA: TGTGCCAGCAGCGACGAAAGGGACTATGGCTACACCTTC.

As concerns this clone: The sample holds other DNA sequences that translate to the same CDR3. The V and J genes are TRBV5-1 and TRBJ2-5; 11 bases agree with TRBD2. Germline CDR1 and CDR2: SGHRS and YFSETQ. There are 14 residues in the CDR3. Trimming took 5 bases from V and 3 from J; bases not matched to a gene: 3. In nucleotides, the CDR3 is TGCGCCAGCAGTTCACTAGCGGGGGAAGAGACCCAGTACTTC. Its translation is CASSSLAGEETQYF.

This sequence joins TRBV5-1 and TRBJ2-5; 8 bases line up with TRBD1. The ends lost 4 bases at V and 4 bases at J; junction bases unmatched: 9. The CDR3 contains 15 residues. Germline CDR1 reads SGHRS; CDR2 reads YFSETQ. In DNA form, the CDR3 reads TGCGCCAGCAGCCACGGACAGGGCGGAAGAGAGACCCAGTACTTC. It encodes CASSHGQGGRETQYF.

V usage is TRBV9 and J usage is TRBJ1-6, with TRBD1 matching 7 bases. Germline CDR1 is SGDLS and CDR2 is YYNGEE. This CDR3 region has 14 residues. J lost 10 bases, V lost 4 bases, and 8 bases had no gene match. CDR3 region: CASSPDRKGSPLHF. CDR3 coding DNA: TGTGCCAGCAGCCCGGACAGGAAGGGGTCACCCCTCCACTTT.